These T cell receptor beta chains were read from a single sample in a study of blood T cell repertoires in COVID-19. Produced via immunoSEQ multiplex PCR; TCRdb's table is partial and in-frame only. The table has some 31,000 clones, about 90% seen once; the top ten hold approximately 1%. Sequenced input: peripheral blood. These receptors came from a man in his 70s with active or convalescent COVID-19. CDR3s include the opening cysteine and the closing phenylalanine or tryptophan. A D gene is named only where the DNA matches it firmly. Expanded clones are given a class, and other clones once, few, many or no size at all.

d_call: TRBD1; v_call: TRBV6-5; j_call: TRBJ2-5; clone_size: -; cdr3_nt: TGTGCCAGCAGTACGGCGACAGGGGGAAAAGAGACCCAGTACTTC; cdr3_aa: CASSTATGGKETQYF
d_call: TRBD1; v_call: TRBV9; j_call: TRBJ2-1; clone_size: -; cdr3_nt: TGTGCCAGCAGCGTAGCTGGGACAGGGAATATAATTGAGCAGTTCTTC; cdr3_aa: CASSVAGTGNIIEQFF
d_call: TRBD2; v_call: TRBV18; j_call: TRBJ2-1; clone_size: -; cdr3_nt: TGTGCCAGCTCACCACCGGGGACTAGCGGGTGGGGAGAGCAGTTCTTC; cdr3_aa: CASSPPGTSGWGEQFF
d_call: -; v_call: TRBV27; j_call: TRBJ2-4; clone_size: -; cdr3_nt: TGTGCCAGCAGTTTAGGGGTGGGAGACATTCAGTACTTC; cdr3_aa: CASSLGVGDIQYF
d_call: -; v_call: TRBV5-1; j_call: TRBJ1-6; clone_size: -; cdr3_nt: TGCGCCAGCAGCTTGGGGCTAGCATCCTCACCCCTCCACTTT; cdr3_aa: CASSLGLASSPLHF
d_call: TRBD2; v_call: TRBV6-5; j_call: TRBJ2-3; clone_size: once; cdr3_nt: TGTGCCAGCACCTTGGGACTAGCGGACACAGATACGCAGTATTTT; cdr3_aa: CASTLGLADTDTQYF
d_call: TRBD1; v_call: TRBV4-3; j_call: TRBJ1-2; clone_size: -; cdr3_nt: TGCGCCAGCAGCCAAGCTTGGGGACAGGGCTATGGCTACACCTTC; cdr3_aa: CASSQAWGQGYGYTF
d_call: -; v_call: TRBV12-5; j_call: TRBJ1-1; clone_size: -; cdr3_nt: TGTGCTAGTGGTCAAAGGACAGATGAAGCTTTCTTT; cdr3_aa: CASGQRTDEAFF
d_call: -; v_call: TRBV5-8; j_call: TRBJ1-1; clone_size: -; cdr3_nt: TGTGCCAGCAGCCCTACCTGGGAGGCTGAAGCTTTCTTT; cdr3_aa: CASSPTWEAEAFF
d_call: -; v_call: TRBV9; j_call: TRBJ2-1; clone_size: -; cdr3_nt: TGTGCCAGCAGCCCGGGGGGAGGGGGGCACAATGAGCAGTTCTTC; cdr3_aa: CASSPGGGGHNEQFF
d_call: -; v_call: TRBV28; j_call: TRBJ1-1; clone_size: -; cdr3_nt: TGTGCCAGCAATACCGCGCGGAGAGAAGCTTTCTTT; cdr3_aa: CASNTARREAFF
d_call: TRBD1; v_call: TRBV5-8; j_call: TRBJ1-1; clone_size: -; cdr3_nt: TGTGCCAGCAGCGAACGACAGGGAAACACTGAAGCTTTCTTT; cdr3_aa: CASSERQGNTEAFF
d_call: -; v_call: TRBV4-1; j_call: TRBJ1-4; clone_size: -; cdr3_nt: TGCGCCAGCAGCCAAGAAGGGGCCGGGACGGGGAGGGAAAAACTGTTTTTT; cdr3_aa: CASSQEGAGTGREKLFF
d_call: TRBD2; v_call: TRBV28; j_call: TRBJ2-7; clone_size: -; cdr3_nt: TGTGCCAGCAGTTTGTGGGTAGCGGGAGCATCCTACGAGCAGTACTTC; cdr3_aa: CASSLWVAGASYEQYF
d_call: -; v_call: TRBV7-8; j_call: TRBJ1-2; clone_size: -; cdr3_nt: TGTGCCAGCAGCTTAGTTGCCCCTACCGCATATGGCTACACCTTC; cdr3_aa: CASSLVAPTAYGYTF
d_call: -; v_call: TRBV5-4; j_call: TRBJ2-1; clone_size: -; cdr3_nt: TGTGCCAGCAGCTTGGATCAGGTGTCCTCCTACAATGAGCAGTTCTTC; cdr3_aa: CASSLDQVSSYNEQFF
d_call: -; v_call: TRBV15; j_call: TRBJ1-1; clone_size: -; cdr3_nt: TGTGCCACCGCCAGGGGTGTGAACACTGAAGCTTTCTTT; cdr3_aa: CATARGVNTEAFF
d_call: -; v_call: TRBV19; j_call: TRBJ1-5; clone_size: once; cdr3_nt: TGTGCCAGTAGTATAGGGAGACAGTTCAATCAGCCCCAGCATTTT; cdr3_aa: CASSIGRQFNQPQHF
d_call: -; v_call: TRBV5-1; j_call: TRBJ1-1; clone_size: -; cdr3_nt: TGCGCCAGCAGCGTTTCGGATGCCGGAGCCGGGGGAATTGAAGCTTTCTTT; cdr3_aa: CASSVSDAGAGGIEAFF
d_call: -; v_call: TRBV27; j_call: TRBJ2-7; clone_size: -; cdr3_nt: TGTGCCAGCAGCCGAACAGGGACCCGCGAGCAGTACTTC; cdr3_aa: CASSRTGTREQYF
d_call: -; v_call: TRBV5-3; j_call: TRBJ1-6; clone_size: -; cdr3_nt: TGTGCCAGAAGCTTGTATTTAGGAGTTATTGAGCATAATTCACCCCTCCACTTT; cdr3_aa: CARSLYLGVIEHNSPLHF
d_call: -; v_call: TRBV29-1; j_call: TRBJ1-2; clone_size: few; cdr3_nt: TGCAGCGTTGCCCACTCTGGCGGAAACTATGGCTACACCTTC; cdr3_aa: CSVAHSGGNYGYTF
d_call: TRBD1; v_call: TRBV2; j_call: TRBJ1-5; clone_size: -; cdr3_nt: TGTGCCAGCAGACAGGGACAGTCGAGCAATCAGCCCCAGCATTTT; cdr3_aa: CASRQGQSSNQPQHF
d_call: -; v_call: TRBV28; j_call: TRBJ2-5; clone_size: -; cdr3_nt: TGTGCCAGCACCCAGTACCAAGAGACCCAGTACTTC; cdr3_aa: CASTQYQETQYF